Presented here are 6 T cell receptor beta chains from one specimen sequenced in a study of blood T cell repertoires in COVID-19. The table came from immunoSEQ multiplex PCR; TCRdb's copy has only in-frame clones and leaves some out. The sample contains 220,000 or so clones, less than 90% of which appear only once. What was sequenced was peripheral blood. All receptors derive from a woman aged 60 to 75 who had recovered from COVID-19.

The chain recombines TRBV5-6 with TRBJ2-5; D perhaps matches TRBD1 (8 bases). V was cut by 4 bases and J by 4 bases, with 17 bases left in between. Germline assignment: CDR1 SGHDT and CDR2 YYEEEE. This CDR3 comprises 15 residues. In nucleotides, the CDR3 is TGTGCCAGCAGCCCACAGGGGGGGTCAGGAGAGACCCAGTACTTC. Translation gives CASSPQGGSGETQYF.

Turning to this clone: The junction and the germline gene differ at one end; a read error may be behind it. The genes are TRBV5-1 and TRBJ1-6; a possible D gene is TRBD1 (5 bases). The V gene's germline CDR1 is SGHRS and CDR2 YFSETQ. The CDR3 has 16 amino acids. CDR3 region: CASSLGTGGGYSPLHF. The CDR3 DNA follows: TGCGCCAGCAGTTTGGGGACGGGAGGCGGTTATTCACCCCTCCACTTT.

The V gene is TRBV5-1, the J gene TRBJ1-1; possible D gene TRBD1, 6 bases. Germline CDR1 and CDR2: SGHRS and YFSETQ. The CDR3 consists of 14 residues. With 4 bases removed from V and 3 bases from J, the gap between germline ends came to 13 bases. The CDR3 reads CASSETGIYTEAFF. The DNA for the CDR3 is TGCGCCAGCAGCGAGACAGGAATCTACACTGAAGCTTTCTTT.

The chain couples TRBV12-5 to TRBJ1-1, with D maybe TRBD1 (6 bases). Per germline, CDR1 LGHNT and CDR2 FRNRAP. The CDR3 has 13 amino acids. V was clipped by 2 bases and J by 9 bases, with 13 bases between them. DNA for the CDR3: TGTGCTAGTGGTTTGACAGGGCCAAGCCAAGCTTTCTTT. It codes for CASGLTGPSQAFF.

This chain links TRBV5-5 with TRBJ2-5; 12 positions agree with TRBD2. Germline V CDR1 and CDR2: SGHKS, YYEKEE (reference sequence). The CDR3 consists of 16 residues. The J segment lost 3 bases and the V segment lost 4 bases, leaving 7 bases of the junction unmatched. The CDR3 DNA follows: TGTGCCAGCAGCACACTAGCGGGGGGCGTTAAAGAGACCCAGTACTTC. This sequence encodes CASSTLAGGVKETQYF.

The CDR3 sequence is CASSARRDSPLHF. The CDR3 bases are TGTGCCAGCAGCGCTAGGCGGGATTCACCCCTCCACTTT. V is TRBV7-2 and J is TRBJ1-6; no definite D call. Germline V CDR1 and CDR2: SGHTA, FQGNSA. Trimming cost V 5 bases and J 8 bases, with 10 bases left between them. This CDR3 spans 13 amino acids.